This record looks at one T cell receptor beta chain sequence and its context. Its specificity is unknown. Germline assignment: CDR1 SGHTA and CDR2 FQGNSA. V dropped 3 bases and J dropped 2 bases, with 4 bases sitting between them. The length of the CDR3 is 12 residues. Sequencing was performed with immunoSEQ multiplex PCR; in TCRdb, only in-frame clones are kept and a portion is missing. This sample yields about 110,000 clones, of which nearly 90% are seen a single time; roughly 0.35% belongs to the top ten. This entry comes from a study of Tregs in tolerant kidney transplant recipients. For the study at large: Mixed chimerism was transient after nonmyeloablative marrow transplants from related graft donors. Study conclusions and caveats: Antigen-driven expansion was suggested because donor-specific Tregs expanded more than all Tregs in tolerant patients. Validation in larger populations is needed because few patients were studied.

Sequences were derived from CD4+ T cells from blood, sampled before the transplant. The receptor comes from a human donor who received a combined kidney and bone marrow transplant. The genes are TRBV7-2 and TRBJ1-1; D remains ambiguous. The DNA of the CDR3 is TGTGCCAGCAGCTTTTCTAACACTGAAGCTTTCTTT. Amino acids: CASSFSNTEAFF.